This is a list of T cell receptor beta chains from one sample in a study of graft-versus-host responses after intestinal transplantation. The protocol was immunoSEQ multiplex PCR, while the TCRdb copy is restricted to in-frame clones and leaves out a portion. The sample carries around 100,000 clones, roughly 84% recorded once. Their recognized antigens are unknown. Sequences were derived from unstimulated CD4+ T cells sorted from spleen or lymph node cells, sampled before transplant. These receptors came from a human donor who was the organ donor for an intestinal transplant. CDR3s include the opening cysteine and the closing phenylalanine or tryptophan. D genes are given only for firm matches.

TRBV11-2 | . | CASSPLHGGQRYQETQYF
TRBV6-4 | TRBD2 | CASSDSSGGTDTQYF
TRBV27 | . | CASSYGESSGANVLTF
TRBV9 | TRBD1 | CASSVDTGVGSGYTF
TRBV20-1 | . | CSAHLNYEQYF
TRBV19 | . | CASSFRNTEAFF
TRBV19 | TRBD1 | CASRDRDSRDQPQHF
TRBV9 | . | CASSVTGAGDTIYF
TRBV5-1 | . | CASTGTLQETQYF
TRBV30 | . | CAWSYQDRSHGYTF
TRBV27 | . | CASSISRPGLGSNTEAFF
TRBV18 | . | CASSRDRPSNQPQHF
TRBV2 | . | CASRGVGRRGNTIYF
TRBV29-1 | . | CSANFMNTEAFF
TRBV10-3 | . | CAISERQAEAFF
TRBV9 | TRBD1 | CASSGQGSNQPQHF
TRBV6-5 | . | CASSYSAGYNSPLHF
TRBV19 | . | CASSIGPGAEAFF
TRBV20-1 | . | CSARRGVGAFF
TRBV5-1 | TRBD1 | CASSSSDRGELFF
TRBV5-5 | . | CASSYGVNTEAFF
TRBV30 | . | CAWIGDGYTF
TRBV10-3 | TRBD1 | CAISPTGGPPNTGELFF
TRBV7-2 | TRBD1 | CASSTRDRSSGANVLTF
TRBV7-9 | TRBD1 | CASNRFTGGTEAFF
TRBV7-9 | TRBD1 | CASSSRGQGYEQYF
TRBV18 | . | CASSPVGDYGYTF
TRBV10-3 | . | CAIKMTDYGYTF